Below, 30 T cell receptor beta chains from the same sample are listed, as sequenced in a study of CXCR3-negative and CXCR3-positive naive CD8 T cells. Their cognate antigens are unknown. All TRB cDNA libraries came from 5' RACE performed with UMI labels. TCRdb re-called the 5' RACE reads, yielding one record per CDR3 amino acid sequence without DNA. This table lists over 150,000 distinct CDR3 sequences. Findings and caveats of the study: When CXCR3-positive naive cells were set against CXCR3-negative naive cells, the former had more hydrophobic TRB CDR3s.

Material: naive CXCR3+ CD8+ T cells from blood. Stated subset: CD45RO-CCR7+CD27+CD95- naive CD8+ T cells expressing CXCR3 (TNR3+). The receptors derive from a human donor in good health. Some clones in this sample may be carry-over from other donors' samples.

V gene TRBV28 combines with J gene TRBJ2-7; TCRdb outputs TRBD2, but without DNA this stays unchecked. The CDR3 covers 15 residues. Germline V gene lookup returns CDR1 MDHEN and CDR2 SYDVKM. CDR3 in amino acids: CASSRSTGPLDEQYF.

The gene calls are TRBV4-1 and TRBJ1-2; without DNA, the TCRdb call of TRBD1 cannot be checked. CDR1 is MGHRA, CDR2 YSYEKL, per germline. CDR3 length equals 15 residues. The CDR3 sequence is CASSPNTGGRYGYTF.

The chain uses TRBV28 and TRBJ2-5; TCRdb proposes TRBD1, but this gene call is untestable without DNA. This CDR3 region has 17 residues. Germline V gene sequence: CDR1 MDHEN, CDR2 SYDVKM. The CDR3 protein is CASSLEGFRPPEQTQYF.

This chain joins TRBV29-1 and TRBJ2-1; TCRdb's D gene call, TRBD1, goes unchecked for lack of DNA. The CDR3 totals 11 residues. The V gene's germline CDR1 is SQVTM and CDR2 ANQGSEA. The CDR3 sequence is CSVETGFEQFF.

The chain joins TRBV20-1 to TRBJ2-1; as DNA is missing, the TRBD1 call by TCRdb cannot be tested. Germline values: CDR1 DFQATT, CDR2 SNEGSKA (reference sequence). This CDR3 contains 17 residues. The CDR3 sequence: CSAREGGGARSYNEQFF.

This sequence joins TRBV4-1 and TRBJ2-7; no DNA is available, so the TRBD1 call from TCRdb remains unchecked. There are 16 residues in the CDR3. Germline lookup yields CDR1 MGHRA and CDR2 YSYEKL. The CDR3 protein is CASSQDARGASYEQYF.

V is TRBV28 and J is TRBJ2-7; TCRdb's D gene call, TRBD1, goes unchecked for lack of DNA. Germline loops: CDR1 MDHEN, CDR2 SYDVKM. There are 16 residues in the CDR3. CDR3 amino acids: CASSFPPDNSPYEQYF. The full variable domain, in which reference TRBV28 and TRBJ2-7 provide the parts outside the CDR3, is DVKVTQSSRYLVKRTGEKVFLECVQDMDHENMFWYRQDPGLGLRLIYFSYDVKMKEKGDIPEGYSVSREKKERFSLILESASTNQTSMYLCASSFPPDNSPYEQYFGPGTRLTVT.

V is TRBV14 and J is TRBJ2-2; no DNA is available, so the TRBD1 call from TCRdb remains unchecked. Germline V lookup: CDR1 SGHDN, CDR2 FVKESK. This CDR3 comprises 15 residues. This CDR3 is CASSGDRHSAGELFF.

The V gene is TRBV5-6, the J gene TRBJ2-1; the D call of TRBD2 rests on TCRdb alone, since no DNA is present to check it. This CDR3 region has 15 residues. CDR1 and CDR2 (germline): SGHDT, YYEEEE. CDR3 amino acids: CASSDQSSVYNEQFF.

This chain joins TRBV7-9 and TRBJ2-1; TCRdb picks TRBD1, but there is no DNA to check that call. CDR1 and CDR2 from the germline V gene are SEHNR and FQNEAQ (reference sequence). The CDR3 has 14 residues. The CDR3 protein is CASSPRGGFNEQFF.

The genes are TRBV29-1 and TRBJ2-5; TCRdb reports TRBD2, a call that lacks DNA to check it against. CDR3 size: 14 residues. Germline V gene sequence: CDR1 SQVTM, CDR2 ANQGSEA. This chain's CDR3 is CSVVLAGAGETQYF.

The chain combines TRBV9 with TRBJ2-3; as DNA is missing, the TRBD1 call by TCRdb cannot be tested. CDR1 SGDLS and CDR2 YYNGEE come from the germline V gene. There are 15 residues in the CDR3. CDR3 amino acids: CASSWDGTSADTQYF.

V gene TRBV20-1 combines with J gene TRBJ1-2; with no DNA, the TCRdb D assignment of TRBD1 cannot be verified. The CDR3 covers 14 residues. Germline V lookup: CDR1 DFQATT, CDR2 SNEGSKA (reference sequence). This CDR3 reads CSARALGGGYGYTF.

CDR3 sequence reads: CASSLASFSEQYF. The chain couples TRBV7-8 to TRBJ2-7. This CDR3 region has 13 residues. Germline CDR1 reads SGHVS; CDR2 reads FQNEAQ. Supplemented by reference TRBV7-8 and TRBJ2-7, the full variable domain reads GAGVSQSPRYKVAKRGQDVALRCDPISGHVSLFWYQQALGQGPEFLTYFQNEAQLDKSGLPSDRFFAERPEGSVSTLKIQRTQQEDSAVYLCASSLASFSEQYFGPGTRLTVT.

The V call is TRBV11-2, the J call TRBJ2-1; TCRdb gives TRBD2 as the D gene, but with no DNA this cannot be confirmed. From germline, CDR1 is SGHAT and CDR2 FQNNGV. This CDR3 has 17 amino acids. CDR3 amino acids: CASSFGPQPMPYNEQFF.

The chain employs TRBV12-3 or TRBV12-4 and TRBJ2-7. This CDR3 is built from 13 residues. The CDR3 here is CASRPASPYEQYF.

The chain is built from TRBV2 and TRBJ1-5; TCRdb names TRBD1, which stays unverified in the absence of DNA. Germline V gene sequence: CDR1 SNHLY, CDR2 FYNNEI. The CDR3 is 14 residues long. The CDR3 is CASREDRTNQPQHF. Together with reference TRBV2 and TRBJ1-5, the CDR3 gives the full variable domain: EPEVTQTPSHQVTQMGQEVILRCVPISNHLYFYWYRQILGQKVEFLVSFYNNEISEKSEIFDDQFSVERPDGSNFTLKIRSTKLEDSAMYFCASREDRTNQPQHFGDGTRLSIL.

The chain has TRBV29-1 and TRBJ2-2. Per germline, CDR1 SQVTM and CDR2 ANQGSEA. The length of the CDR3 is 12 residues. CDR3 protein: CSVATGTGELFF.

The CDR3 sequence: CSVEDTGTGGLRDGYTF. The rearrangement links TRBV29-1 to TRBJ1-2; lacking DNA, the TRBD1 call made by TCRdb goes unchecked. The CDR3 has 17 amino acids. The V gene's germline CDR1 is SQVTM and CDR2 ANQGSEA. Supplemented by reference TRBV29-1 and TRBJ1-2, the full variable domain reads SAVISQKPSRDICQRGTSLTIQCQVDSQVTMMFWYRQQPGQSLTLIATANQGSEATYESGFVIDKFPISRPNLTFSTLTVSNMSPEDSSIYLCSVEDTGTGGLRDGYTFGSGTRLTVV.

The chain combines TRBV6-6 with TRBJ2-3. This CDR3 is built from 13 residues. Germline V gene data show CDR1 as MNHNY and CDR2 as SVGAGI (reference sequence). This CDR3 is CASSWSDTDTQYF.

V usage is TRBV20-1 and J usage is TRBJ1-3; TCRdb indicates TRBD1, and absent DNA this call remains unverified. The CDR3 totals 15 residues. The germline CDR1 and CDR2 sequences are DFQATT and SNEGSKA (reference sequence). The CDR3 loop is CSAQAGLPSGNTIYF.

The chain combines TRBV4-3 with TRBJ2-7. Germline V gene data show CDR1 as LGHNA and CDR2 as YSLEER. This CDR3 comprises 14 residues. CDR3 residues: CASSQGRRAYEQYF.

The chain joins TRBV29-1 to TRBJ2-2; TCRdb names TRBD1, which stays unverified in the absence of DNA. Germline V gene sequence: CDR1 SQVTM, CDR2 ANQGSEA. This CDR3 is 12 amino acids long. The CDR3 protein is CSVEGGSGELFF.

The chain joins TRBV28 to TRBJ2-1; as DNA is missing, the TRBD2 call by TCRdb cannot be tested. The CDR3 extends over 14 amino acids. Germline V gene lookup returns CDR1 MDHEN and CDR2 SYDVKM. The CDR3 sequence: CASSLLLAGNEQLF.

The gene calls are TRBV7-8 and TRBJ1-4; TCRdb returns TRBD1, unconfirmable since there is no DNA. The CDR3 sequence is 14 residues long. The germline CDR1 and CDR2 sequences are SGHVS and FQNEAQ. The CDR3 is CASSPRQRGEKLFF.

The chain links TRBV4-3 to TRBJ2-7. Germline values: CDR1 LGHNA, CDR2 YSLEER. The CDR3 extends over 15 amino acids. CDR3 protein: CASSQDRTAGYEQYF.

The chain employs TRBV20-1 and TRBJ2-3. The germline CDR1 and CDR2 sequences are DFQATT and SNEGSKA (reference sequence). CDR3 length: 15 residues. The CDR3 loop is CSARSLYPSTDTQYF.

The rearrangement links TRBV28 to TRBJ2-5; the TRBD1 assignment by TCRdb is unverifiable without DNA. The CDR3 is made up of 20 amino acids. From germline, CDR1 is MDHEN and CDR2 SYDVKM. CDR3 protein: CASSLFTGTINPAIQETQYF.

The V call is TRBV6-4, the J call TRBJ2-3; the TRBD2 assignment by TCRdb is unverifiable without DNA. Per the germline V gene, CDR1 is MRHNA and CDR2 is SNTAGT. The CDR3 consists of 16 residues. The CDR3 loop is CASSDSYAGGTDTQYF.

The J gene is TRBJ2-1, the V gene TRBV4-1; TCRdb names TRBD1, which stays unverified in the absence of DNA. This CDR3 has 15 amino acids. The germline CDR1 and CDR2 sequences are MGHRA and YSYEKL. CDR3 loop: CASSQGQGPYNEQFF.